This T cell receptor beta chain was retrieved from a study of response to subunit inactivated influenza vaccine. This CDR3 is built from 15 residues. Per germline, CDR1 SGHTA and CDR2 FQGNSA. V dropped 5 bases and J dropped 1 base, with 14 bases sitting between them. TCRdb re-called the RT-PCR reads through MiXCR, storing one row per CDR3 protein. Altogether under 500,000 distinct CDR3 sequences are present, roughly 9.7% being singletons, with the ten largest covering 12%. This specimen was PBMCs from blood, taken more than 35 days after vaccination. The rearrangement uses TRBV7-2 and TRBJ2-5; maybe TRBD2 (5 bases). The TCR was taken from a man aged 50-59 years who received an inactivated influenza vaccine. CDR3 DNA sequence: TGTGCCAGCAGCCCAGACGGACTGAGCCAAGAGACCCAGTACTTC. This encodes CASSPDGLSQETQYF.